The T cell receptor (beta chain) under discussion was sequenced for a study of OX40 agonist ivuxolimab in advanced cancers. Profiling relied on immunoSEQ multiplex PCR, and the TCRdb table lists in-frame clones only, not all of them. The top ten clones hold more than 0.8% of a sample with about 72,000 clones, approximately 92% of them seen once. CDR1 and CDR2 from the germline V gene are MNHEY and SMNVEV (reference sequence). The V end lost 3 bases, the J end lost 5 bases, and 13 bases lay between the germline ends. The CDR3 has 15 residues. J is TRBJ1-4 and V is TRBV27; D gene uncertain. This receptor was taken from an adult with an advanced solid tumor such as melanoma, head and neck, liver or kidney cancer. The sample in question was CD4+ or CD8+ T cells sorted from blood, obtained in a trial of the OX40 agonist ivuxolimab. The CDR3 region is CASSFHGAGNEKLFF. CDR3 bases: TGTGCCAGCAGTTTCCATGGAGCTGGGAATGAAAAACTGTTTTTT.